This T cell receptor beta chain was retrieved from a study of T cells after yellow fever vaccination. The CDR3 sequence is 13 residues long. Germline V CDR1 and CDR2: MNHEY, SVGEGT. Trimming pared 6 bases from V and 10 bases from J, leaving 18 bases between. It was through 5'RACE template switching that TCR cDNA was made, with a universal primer site and UMIs added. TCRdb redid the calling of the 5' RACE reads with MiXCR, one entry per CDR3 protein. Among about 350,000 distinct CDR3 sequences listed, around 13% were seen once. Sequencing used CD4+ T cells sorted from PBMCs, obtained 15 days after the yellow fever booster vaccination. The chain links TRBV6-2 or TRBV6-3 to TRBJ1-1, with D unresolved. This clonotype was obtained from a man between 18 and 35 years old who received the YFV17D yellow fever vaccine. The CDR3 DNA follows: TGTGCCAGCAGCCCAGTCCGGGAGTTTATAGCTTTCTTT. Translating gives CASSPVREFIAFF.